Listed below are T cell receptor beta chains from one sample, sequenced in a study of molecular identifiers for immune sequencing clone quantification. TCRdb passed the PCR reads through MiXCR, listing each CDR3 protein once. This table holds approximately 670,000 distinct CDR3 sequences, 15% to 20% found once. Sequences were obtained from naive CD8+ T cells from blood, with Jurkat cell RNA spiked in. All receptors derive from a human donor in good health. Some libraries in this study had Jurkat cell RNA spiked in. The CDR3 runs from the conserved cysteine through the conserved F or W. D genes are given only for firm matches. Part of the rows lack a size; the others show once, few, many or a class for expanded clones.

d_call,clone_size,v_call,j_call,cdr3_nt,cdr3_aa
TRBD1,.,TRBV19,TRBJ1-6,TGTGCCAGTAGGACCGGGACAGATAATTCACCCCTCCACTTT,CASRTGTDNSPLHF
.,many,TRBV30,TRBJ1-3,TGTGCCTGGTACGAGAGCTCTGGAAACACCATATATTTT,CAWYESSGNTIYF
TRBD1,many,TRBV20-1,TRBJ2-7,TGCAGTGCTAGTGGGGACAGGATCTCCTACGAGCAGTACTTC,CSASGDRISYEQYF
.,few,TRBV6-5,TRBJ2-1,TGTGCCAGCAGTTCGGGATTCTTCAATGAGCAGTTCTTC,CASSSGFFNEQFF
.,.,TRBV4-3,TRBJ1-5,TGCGCCAGCAGCCAAGATAGGATAGGTAATACTCGTCAGCCCCGGCATTTT,CASSQDRIGNTRQPRHF
.,many,TRBV6-5,TRBJ2-2,TGTGCCAGCAGTTTTACCGACCCTATAAACACCGGGGAGCTGTTTTTT,CASSFTDPINTGELFF
.,few,TRBV4-3,TRBJ2-7,TGCGCCAGCAGCCATCATGGGGGCTCCTACGAGCAGTACTTC,CASSHHGGSYEQYF
.,few,TRBV20-1,TRBJ2-7,TGCAGTGCTAATCCCAGGGGTTGGGCCTACGAGCAGTACTTC,CSANPRGWAYEQYF
TRBD2,many,TRBV7-2,TRBJ2-5,TGTGCCAGCAGCTTAGGGCCGGGGGGGCAAGAGACCCAGTACTTC,CASSLGPGGQETQYF
.,many,TRBV12-3/TRBV12-4,TRBJ1-5,TGTGCCACATCCCGGGGGGATAGCAATCAGCCCCAGCATTTT,CATSRGDSNQPQHF